The 25 T cell receptor beta chains listed next were all sequenced from one sample in a study of cytotoxic CD8 clonotypes in ibrutinib-treated CLL. Assay: immunoSEQ multiplex PCR; the TCRdb copy retains only in-frame clones and omits some. This table holds 250,000 to 350,000 clones, 70% to 80% found once. Sample: PBMCs, taken at disease progression, from a patient treated with ibrutinib. The receptors were gathered from a human donor with chronic lymphocytic leukemia.

Only a few counts were recorded for this clone. The chain carries TRBV4-1 and TRBJ1-5; weak D call: TRBD1 (5 bases). The ends were cut back, 3 bases at V and 0 bases at J, with 9 bases in the middle. Germline CDR1 reads MGHRA; CDR2 reads YSYEKL. There are 15 residues in the CDR3. In nucleotides, the CDR3 is TGCGCCAGCAGCCATGAACAGGATAGCAATCAGCCCCAGCATTTT. This encodes CASSHEQDSNQPQHF.

A few counts support this clone. The CDR3 sequence: CASNIAGGIYEQYF. The CDR3 DNA reads as TGTGCCAGCAATATCGCGGGGGGCATCTACGAGCAGTACTTC. V gene TRBV6-1 combines with J gene TRBJ2-7; 8 nucleotides agree with TRBD2. The CDR3 sequence is 14 residues long. From germline, CDR1 is MNHNS and CDR2 SASEGT. After removal of 7 bases from V and 3 bases from J, the junction contained 8 bases not matched to a gene.

This chain joins TRBV7-2 and TRBJ2-7; 8 bases are a match to TRBD1. The CDR3 totals 16 residues. Trimming at V came to 3 bases and at J to 0 bases, leaving 7 bases not matched to a gene. Germline CDR1 is SGHTA and CDR2 is FQGNSA. CDR3 in DNA: TGTGCCAGCAGCTTCCATAGGGACAGGCACTCCTACGAGCAGTACTTC. Protein product: CASSFHRDRHSYEQYF.

This clone was recorded a few times. The gene calls are TRBV20-1 and TRBJ2-4; TRBD1 is a possible D gene (6 bases). V lost 3 bases and J 11 bases, leaving 11 bases between the germline ends. The germline V gene encodes CDR1 DFQATT and CDR2 SNEGSKA (reference sequence). The CDR3 runs 11 residues. The CDR3 region is CSASHRDLQYF. CDR3 bases: TGCAGTGCTAGCCACAGGGACCTTCAGTACTTC.

The chain has TRBV23-1 and TRBJ2-7; 9 nucleotides match TRBD1. TRBV23-1 is sorted into the ORF group, with uncertain function. The V gene end was trimmed by 8 bases and the J gene end by 3 bases; junction bases not matched to a gene: 11. This CDR3 is 15 amino acids long. For the CDR3, the DNA is TGCGCCAGCGAACAGTCGGGACAGGGATACTACGAGCAGTACTTC. Amino acid sequence: CASEQSGQGYYEQYF.

The chain combines TRBV5-1 with TRBJ2-5; 10 bases agree with TRBD2. The CDR3 has 16 residues. The V and J ends lost 2 bases and 5 bases, in that order; junction bases with no gene match: 9. Germline V CDR1 and CDR2: SGHRS, YFSETQ. CDR3 nucleotides: TGCGCCAGCAGCTTAGGGTCTAGCGGGAGAGTGGAGACCCAGTACTTC. Translation: CASSLGSSGRVETQYF. The full variable domain, its missing parts supplied by reference TRBV5-1 and TRBJ2-5, is KAGVTQTPRYLIKTRGQQVTLSCSPISGHRSVSWYQQTPGQGLQFLFEYFSETQRNKGNFPGRFSGRQFSNSRSEMNVSTLELGDSALYLCASSLGSSGRVETQYFGPGTRLLVL.

The CDR3 here is CSVAAGSGANVLTF. The CDR3 DNA reads TGCAGCGTTGCCGCGGGTTCTGGGGCCAACGTCCTGACTTTC. The chain links TRBV29-1 to TRBJ2-6, with D tentatively TRBD2 (5 bases). CDR1 is SQVTM and CDR2 is ANQGSEA in the germline V gene. The CDR3 length is 14 residues. Trimming took off 4 bases at V and 1 base at J, with 8 bases between the two ends.

The J gene is TRBJ1-2, the V gene TRBV7-2, with TRBD1 as a possible D gene (5 bases). Germline V gives CDR1 SGHTA, CDR2 FQGNSA. Trimming removed 5 bases from V and 5 bases from J, with 18 bases in between. The CDR3 loop spans 15 amino acids. The CDR3 here is CASSVDGLGGYGYTF. The CDR3 DNA follows: TGTGCCAGCAGCGTCGATGGGCTCGGGGGATATGGCTACACCTTC. Based on the CDR3 plus reference TRBV7-2 and TRBJ1-2, the full variable domain is GAGVSQSPSNKVTEKGKDVELRCDPISGHTALYWYRQSLGQGLEFLIYFQGNSAPDKSGLPSDRFSAERTGGSVSTLTIQRTQQEDSAVYLCASSVDGLGGYGYTFGSGTRLTVV.

The CDR3 sequence: CASSQPVVRAFF. The CDR3, as DNA: TGTGCCAGCAGTCAACCGGTGGTTAGGGCTTTCTTT. The chain links TRBV2 to TRBJ1-1, with D hard to call. CDR3 length: 12 amino acids. V was cut by 5 bases and J by 11 bases, with 15 bases left in between. CDR1 and CDR2 from the germline V gene are SNHLY and FYNNEI.

J is TRBJ1-2 and V is TRBV27, with TRBD1 identical over 9 bases. The ends lost 6 bases at V and 5 bases at J; junction bases unmatched: 7. The germline V gene has CDR1 MNHEY and CDR2 SMNVEV (reference sequence). CDR3 length: 14 residues. The CDR3 loop is CASRGPGTGYGYTF. CDR3 bases: TGTGCCAGCAGGGGACCCGGGACAGGGTATGGCTACACCTTC.

This chain links TRBV10-3 with TRBJ1-4, with D possibly being TRBD1 (6 bases). V was cut by 4 bases and J by 6 bases, with 12 bases left in between. The V gene's germline CDR1 is ENHRY and CDR2 SYGVKD. This CDR3 has 14 amino acids. The CDR3 spells CAISARGDDEKLFF. DNA of the CDR3: TGTGCCATCAGTGCCAGGGGCGACGATGAAAAACTGTTTTTT.

The chain recombines TRBV10-1 with TRBJ2-1; 8 bases map to TRBD1. CDR1 and CDR2 from the germline V gene are WNHNN and SYGVQD (reference sequence). V lost 4 bases to trimming and J lost 7 bases; unmatched junction nucleotides: 6. The CDR3 is made up of 14 amino acids. CDR3 bases: TGCGCCAGCAGTGCCAGGACAGGGCGGAATGAGCAGTTCTTC. Protein product: CASSARTGRNEQFF.

This chain uses TRBV7-2 with TRBJ2-1; D not certain. CDR1 and CDR2 from the germline V gene are SGHTA and FQGNSA. V shed 1 base and J shed 1 base, with 2 bases lying between them. The CDR3 is 13 amino acids. In DNA form, the CDR3 reads TGTGCCAGCAGCTTAGGGTCCTACAATGAGCAGTTCTTC. It yields the protein CASSLGSYNEQFF.

J is TRBJ1-1 and V is TRBV6-1, with D unclear. Germline assignment: CDR1 MNHNS and CDR2 SASEGT. Trimming took off 6 bases at V and 5 bases at J, with 7 bases between the two ends. The CDR3 sequence is 11 residues long. The CDR3 DNA sequence: TGTGCCAGCAGGGCCCGGACTGAAGCTTTCTTT. It codes for CASRARTEAFF.

Only a few counts were recorded for this clone. The chain is built from TRBV6-5 and TRBJ1-4; 7 bases match TRBD1. Germline V lookup: CDR1 MNHEY, CDR2 SVGAGI. This CDR3 comprises 14 residues. V lost 10 bases to trimming and J lost 6 bases; unmatched junction nucleotides: 11. The CDR3 protein is CATSGGGGHEKLFF. CDR3 in DNA: TGTGCCACCTCAGGGGGAGGGGGTCATGAAAAACTGTTTTTT.

This clone was recorded once. The genes are TRBV7-9 and TRBJ2-6; maybe TRBD2 (5 bases). V was trimmed by 0 bases and J by 0 bases, leaving 9 bases between them. CDR3 length: 17 amino acids. Germline CDR1 reads SEHNR; CDR2 reads FQNEAQ (reference sequence). The CDR3 region has the DNA TGTGCCAGCAGCTTAGCGACAACTAGCTCTGGGGCCAACGTCCTGACTTTC. Translated: CASSLATTSSGANVLTF.

J is TRBJ2-3 and V is TRBV6-1, with 10 bases matching TRBD2. CDR3 size: 16 residues. CDR1 is MNHNS and CDR2 is SASEGT in the germline V gene. J gave up 6 bases and V 4 bases, and 10 bases lay outside the gene matches. The CDR3 DNA reads TGTGCCAGCAGTGTCGCTAGCGGGGGCCCGGCGGATACGCAGTATTTT. Amino acids: CASSVASGGPADTQYF.

The chain carries TRBV12-5 and TRBJ2-3; D ambiguous. Per germline, CDR1 LGHNT and CDR2 FRNRAP. Trimming removed 7 bases at V and 1 base at J, with 9 bases between. The CDR3 runs 13 residues. This CDR3 is CASDYRGTDTQYF. CDR3 bases: TGTGCTAGTGATTACCGGGGCACAGATACGCAGTATTTT.

The chain recombines TRBV5-1 with TRBJ1-1, with 9 bases identical to TRBD1. Germline V gene sequence: CDR1 SGHRS, CDR2 YFSETQ. With V trimmed by 4 bases and J by 3 bases, 19 bases remained unmatched. This CDR3 comprises 19 residues. CDR3 in amino acids: CASSLPETLRDRADTEAFF. The DNA of the CDR3 is TGCGCCAGCAGCCTCCCGGAGACGCTCCGGGACAGGGCCGACACTGAAGCTTTCTTT. Drawing the rest from reference TRBV5-1 and TRBJ1-1, the complete variable domain is KAGVTQTPRYLIKTRGQQVTLSCSPISGHRSVSWYQQTPGQGLQFLFEYFSETQRNKGNFPGRFSGRQFSNSRSEMNVSTLELGDSALYLCASSLPETLRDRADTEAFFGQGTRLTVV.

There are a few counts of this clone. The chain combines TRBV4-1 with TRBJ1-4; 10 bases map to TRBD1. Germline-derived CDR1 and CDR2 are MGHRA and YSYEKL. J gave up 10 bases and V 4 bases, and 9 bases lay outside the gene matches. The CDR3 totals 15 residues. CDR3 sequence reads: CASSPTGQGLGKLFF. CDR3 DNA sequence: TGCGCCAGCAGCCCCACGGGACAGGGGCTTGGAAAACTGTTTTTT.

The chain has TRBV9 and TRBJ2-2; 8 bases line up with TRBD1. After removal of 5 bases from V and 2 bases from J, the junction contained 11 bases not matched to a gene. Per the germline V gene, CDR1 is SGDLS and CDR2 is YYNGEE. CDR3 size: 17 residues. This CDR3 is CASRQDRGMLNTGELFF. The CDR3 DNA reads TGTGCCAGCAGACAAGACAGGGGAATGTTAAACACCGGGGAGCTGTTTTTT.

The chain has TRBV29-1 and TRBJ2-4, with TRBD1 as a possible D gene (6 bases). The CDR3 is 12 amino acids. CDR1 is SQVTM and CDR2 is ANQGSEA in the germline V gene. Trimming took off 7 bases at V and 8 bases at J, with 15 bases between the two ends. The CDR3, as DNA: TGCAGCGCCGCTACAGGGAAGGACATTCAGTACTTC. As protein: CSAATGKDIQYF.

The J gene is TRBJ2-1, the V gene TRBV7-6, with 13 bases that match TRBD2. From germline, CDR1 is SGHVS and CDR2 FNYEAQ. Trimming cost V 5 bases and J 3 bases; bases outside gene matches: 7. This CDR3 has 17 amino acids. CDR3 nucleotides: TGTGCCAGCAGCCTGACTAGCGGGGGGAGGGGCTACAATGAGCAGTTCTTC. This sequence encodes CASSLTSGGRGYNEQFF.

This clone showed up just a few times. J is TRBJ1-6 and V is TRBV6-5; D is ambiguous. Germline CDR1 and CDR2: MNHEY and SVGAGI. Trimming removed 8 bases from V and 6 bases from J, with 11 bases in between. The CDR3 covers 13 residues. CDR3 sequence reads: CASRSIGNSPLHF. The DNA for the CDR3 is TGTGCCAGCCGGAGCATCGGTAATTCACCCCTCCACTTT.

The chain is built from TRBV6-1 and TRBJ1-2; weak D call: TRBD1 (5 bases). Germline values: CDR1 MNHNS, CDR2 SASEGT. This CDR3 comprises 14 residues. Trimming removed 7 bases from V and 5 bases from J, with 17 bases in between. The CDR3 spells CASTPIGESYGYTF. The CDR3 coding sequence is TGTGCCAGCACCCCAATAGGGGAATCGTATGGCTACACCTTC.